Following are 21 T cell receptor beta chains from one sample sequenced in a study of read filtering for tumor transcriptome and immune sequencing. Molecular barcoded adaptors covering alpha/delta and beta/gamma chains were used on roughly 400 ng RNA. TCRdb analysed the reads with MiXCR anew, one entry per CDR3 protein. This sample has tens of thousands of distinct CDR3 sequences, with about 19% found just once. What was sequenced was a population of CD138-negative cells sorted from bone marrow. These receptors were taken from a donor aged 40 or over with multiple myeloma.

The CDR3: CASSPTGTSGRETQYF. The CDR3 DNA is TGTGCCAGCTCGCCGACCGGGACTAGCGGACGAGAGACCCAGTACTTC. The chain recombines TRBV18 with TRBJ2-5; 11 bases line up with TRBD2. The CDR3 has 16 residues. V trimming: 6 bases; J trimming: 4 bases; junction bases outside the gene matches: 10. The V gene's germline CDR1 is KGHSH and CDR2 LQKENI.

This clonotype was seen only once. Relative to the germline gene, one junction end is altered; a read error may explain this. The chain carries TRBV7-9 and TRBJ2-7, with 9 positions matching TRBD2. This CDR3 is 15 amino acids long. CDR1 SEHNR and CDR2 FQNEAQ come from the germline V gene (reference sequence). The CDR3 coding sequence is TGTGTCAGCAGCTCCCGACTAGCGGACCTCTCCGAGCAGTACTTC. As protein: CVSSSRLADLSEQYF.

The chain links TRBV18 to TRBJ1-1; TRBD1 aligns across 9 bases. The V gene's germline CDR1 is KGHSH and CDR2 LQKENI. The CDR3 sequence is 13 residues long. V shed 3 bases, J shed 11 bases, and the junction held 7 bases outside the gene matches. CDR3 residues: CASSPSRDRDAFF. The CDR3 DNA follows: TGTGCCAGCTCACCCAGCCGGGACAGGGATGCTTTCTTT.

This clonotype is medium-sized in the sample. The chain combines TRBV3-1 with TRBJ2-1; tentative D call: TRBD2 (5 bases). Trimming pared 4 bases from V and 10 bases from J, leaving 14 bases between. CDR3 size: 13 residues. Germline CDR1 LGHDT, CDR2 YNNKEL (reference sequence). The CDR3 nucleotides read TGTGCCAGCAGCCCTGACCGGCCGGGAGAGCAGTTCTTC. Translated, it gives CASSPDRPGEQFF.

Many counts were recorded for this clonotype. This chain uses TRBV4-1 with TRBJ2-5; 9 bases are a match to TRBD2. The CDR3 contains 16 residues. Germline V gives CDR1 MGHRA, CDR2 YSYEKL. J lost 13 bases, V lost 1 base, and 16 bases had no gene match. The DNA of the CDR3 is TGCGCCAGCAGCCAAGGCATTATGAGGACTAGCGCTCAAGGGTACTTC. Translation gives CASSQGIMRTSAQGYF.

The chain links TRBV19 to TRBJ2-3, with 9 bases matching TRBD2. CDR1 and CDR2 (germline): LNHDA, SQIVND (reference sequence). V lost 7 bases to trimming and J lost 1 base; unmatched junction nucleotides: 9. The CDR3 spans 16 residues. CDR3 protein: CASNWAPSGGTDTQYF. CDR3 DNA: TGTGCCAGTAACTGGGCTCCTAGCGGGGGCACAGATACGCAGTATTTT.

Details on this clonotype: A much larger clone differs from this one at a single base, so this may be a read error. The CDR3 does not end in the conserved phenylalanine or tryptophan, so this is likely a read error. The chain combines TRBV20-1 with TRBJ2-5; tentative D call: TRBD1 (6 bases). V was trimmed by 2 bases and J by 4 bases, leaving 20 bases between them. The CDR3 runs 16 residues. The germline gives CDR1 DFQATT, CDR2 SNEGSKA (reference sequence). The CDR3 DNA follows: TGCAGTGCTAGACGAGCAGGGGATACCCGGGGAGAGACCCAGTACCTC. This translates into CSARRAGDTRGETQYL.

This clonotype was counted ten times or more. This chain links TRBV28 with TRBJ2-7; D gene ambiguous. Trimming took 6 bases from V and 0 from J, leaving 6 bases between them. This CDR3 has 12 amino acids. From germline, CDR1 is MDHEN and CDR2 SYDVKM. CDR3 bases: TGTGCCAGCAGCCTGCCCTCCTACGAGCAGTACTTC. It yields the protein CASSLPSYEQYF.

This clonotype appeared many times. The chain joins TRBV4-1 to TRBJ1-1; 11 bases line up with TRBD1. This CDR3 has 15 amino acids. Germline values: CDR1 MGHRA, CDR2 YSYEKL. With V trimmed by 5 bases and J by 6 bases, 8 bases remained unmatched. DNA of the CDR3: TGCGCCAGCAGCTTCGGACAGGGGGCGCTTTCTGAAGCTTTCTTT. This codes for CASSFGQGALSEAFF.

This clonotype was detected ten times or more. The CDR3 sequence is CASRTLTGDGEKLFF. The CDR3 region has the DNA TGTGCCAGCAGGACCTTGACAGGGGATGGGGAAAAACTGTTTTTT. V usage is TRBV27 and J usage is TRBJ1-4, with 8 bases lining up with TRBD1. Losses at the gene ends were 6 bases for V and 8 bases for J; bases not matched to a gene: 11. Germline lookup yields CDR1 MNHEY and CDR2 SMNVEV (reference sequence). CDR3 length: 15 amino acids.

This clonotype showed up many times. The chain joins TRBV9 to TRBJ2-2, with D unclear. There are 15 residues in the CDR3. CDR1 and CDR2 from the germline V gene are SGDLS and YYNGEE. Trimming left V 0 bases short and J 10 bases short, with 16 bases between. In DNA, the CDR3 is TGTGCCAGCAGCGTAGGCAGCTACCAAAAGGAGGAGCTGTTTTTT. This codes for CASSVGSYQKEELFF.

This clonotype was counted many times. The V and J genes are TRBV7-3 and TRBJ2-7, with 7 bases fitting TRBD1. This CDR3 is built from 14 residues. The trim removed 4 bases at V and 3 bases at J, leaving 6 bases unmatched. Per the germline V gene, CDR1 is SGHTA and CDR2 is FQGTGA. CDR3 bases: TGTGCCAGCAGCTCCCAGGGGGACAGCTACGAGCAGTACTTC. Translating it yields CASSSQGDSYEQYF.

Within the sample, this clonotype is medium-sized (0.01 to 0.1%). The chain has TRBV29-1 and TRBJ2-3; 11 nucleotides line up with TRBD2. J was trimmed by 6 bases and V by 4 bases; bases with no gene match: 9. Germline CDR1 SQVTM, CDR2 ANQGSEA. This CDR3 region has 15 residues. CDR3 in amino acids: CSVGTSGSRGDTQYF. The DNA for the CDR3 is TGCAGCGTTGGAACTAGCGGGAGTCGAGGGGATACGCAGTATTTT.

Comment on this clonotype: A much more abundant neighbour one base away suggests this may be a read error. The chain recombines TRBV11-2 with TRBJ2-3; possible D gene TRBD2, 7 bases. CDR1 is SGHAT, CDR2 FQNNGV, per germline. This CDR3 has 15 residues. For the CDR3, the DNA is TGTGCCAGCGGCTTAGAGGGGGGGCCCACAGATACGCAGTATTTT. Protein: CASGLEGGPTDTQYF.

This clonotype was seen at least ten times. The chain combines TRBV27 with TRBJ2-2; D perhaps matches TRBD2 (5 bases). CDR3 length: 18 residues. CDR1 and CDR2 from the germline V gene are MNHEY and SMNVEV (reference sequence). The V and J ends lost 4 bases and 3 bases respectively, with 21 bases between them. The CDR3 loop is CASSWRKAGTPYTGELFF. For the CDR3, the DNA is TGTGCCAGCAGTTGGAGGAAGGCCGGTACTCCGTACACCGGGGAGCTGTTTTTT.

This clonotype rates as medium-sized. V gene TRBV6-1 combines with J gene TRBJ2-1; D not resolved. Trimming shortened V by 8 bases and J by 4 bases, and 6 bases separated the two germline ends. The CDR3 totals 11 residues. From germline, CDR1 is MNHNS and CDR2 SASEGT. The CDR3 protein is CASASYNEQFF. DNA for the CDR3: TGTGCCAGCGCCTCTTACAATGAGCAGTTCTTC.

This clonotype showed up many times. The chain joins TRBV20-1 to TRBJ1-4, with D uncertain. The ends were cut back, 3 bases at V and 6 bases at J, with 11 bases in the middle. CDR1 is DFQATT, CDR2 SNEGSKA, per germline (reference sequence). The CDR3 contains 13 residues. Here the CDR3 DNA reads TGCAGTGCTAGCGGGGAGGCGGATGAAAAACTGTTTTTT. Translation: CSASGEADEKLFF.

With respect to this clonotype: A much larger clone is a single base away; this may be a read error. The chain joins TRBV6-2 or TRBV6-3 to TRBJ1-2; maybe TRBD1 (5 bases). Per germline, CDR1 MNHEY and CDR2 SVGEGT. This CDR3 is 12 amino acids long. V shed 2 bases and J shed 10 bases, with 11 bases lying between them. Here the CDR3 reads CASSYEGSHYTF. CDR3 bases: TGTGCCAGCAGTTACGAGGGGAGCCACTACACCTTC.

Many counts were recorded for this clonotype. The genes are TRBV9 and TRBJ1-1; maybe TRBD1 (5 bases). Germline V gene sequence: CDR1 SGDLS, CDR2 YYNGEE. V was shortened by 4 bases and J by 5 bases, with 21 bases between the two germline ends. This CDR3 has 16 residues. CDR3 sequence: CASSLRGHATGTEAFF. In DNA form, the CDR3 reads TGTGCCAGCAGCCTTCGCGGACACGCTACGGGGACTGAAGCTTTCTTT.

In this sample, this clonotype turned up many times. The chain is built from TRBV11-1 and TRBJ2-1; TRBD1 agrees at 8 bases. The CDR3 covers 15 residues. The germline V gene encodes CDR1 SGHAT and CDR2 FQDESV (reference sequence). Losses at the gene ends were 6 bases for V and 5 bases for J; bases not matched to a gene: 9. The CDR3 DNA reads TGTGCCAGCAGGTCGCGACAGGGGAAGGACAATGAGCAGTTCTTC. This translates into CASRSRQGKDNEQFF.

This clonotype was counted at least ten times. J is TRBJ2-7 and V is TRBV3-1; 8 bases are a match to TRBD1. The germline V gene has CDR1 LGHDT and CDR2 YNNKEL (reference sequence). The J segment lost 13 bases and the V segment lost 4 bases, leaving 12 bases of the junction unmatched. The CDR3 totals 13 residues. This CDR3 is CASSPQPDRAYYF. The CDR3 DNA reads TGTGCCAGCAGCCCTCAACCGGACAGGGCATATTACTTC.